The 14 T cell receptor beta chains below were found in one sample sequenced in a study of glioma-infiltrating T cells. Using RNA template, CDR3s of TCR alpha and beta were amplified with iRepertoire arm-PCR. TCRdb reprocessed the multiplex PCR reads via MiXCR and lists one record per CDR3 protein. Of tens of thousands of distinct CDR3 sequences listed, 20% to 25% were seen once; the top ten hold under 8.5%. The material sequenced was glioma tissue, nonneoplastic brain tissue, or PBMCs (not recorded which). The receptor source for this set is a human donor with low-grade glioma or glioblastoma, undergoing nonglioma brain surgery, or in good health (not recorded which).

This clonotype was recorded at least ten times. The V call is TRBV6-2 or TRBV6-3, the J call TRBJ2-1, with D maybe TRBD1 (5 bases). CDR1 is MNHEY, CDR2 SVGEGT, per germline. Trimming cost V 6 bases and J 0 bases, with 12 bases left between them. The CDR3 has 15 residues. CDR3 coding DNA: TGTGCCAGCAGAAAGCAGGGTGCCTCCTACAATGAGCAGTTCTTC. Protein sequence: CASRKQGASYNEQFF.

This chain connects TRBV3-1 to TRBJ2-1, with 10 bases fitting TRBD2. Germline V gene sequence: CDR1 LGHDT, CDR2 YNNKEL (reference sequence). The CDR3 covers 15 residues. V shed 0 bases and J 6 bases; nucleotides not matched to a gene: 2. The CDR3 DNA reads TGTGCCAGCAGCCAAGAAGCTAGCGGGAGCAATGAGCAGTTCTTC. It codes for CASSQEASGSNEQFF.

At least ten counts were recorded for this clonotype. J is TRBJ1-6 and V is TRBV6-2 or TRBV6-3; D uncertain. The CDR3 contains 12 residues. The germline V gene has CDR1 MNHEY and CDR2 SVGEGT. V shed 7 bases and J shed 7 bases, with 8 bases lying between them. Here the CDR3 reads CASNLLNSPLHF. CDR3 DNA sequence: TGTGCCAGCAACCTATTGAATTCACCCCTCCACTTT.

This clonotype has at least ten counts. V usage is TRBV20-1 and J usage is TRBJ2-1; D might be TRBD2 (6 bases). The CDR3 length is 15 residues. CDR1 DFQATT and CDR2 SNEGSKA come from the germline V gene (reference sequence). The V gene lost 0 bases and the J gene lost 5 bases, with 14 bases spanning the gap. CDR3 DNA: TGCAGTGCTAGAGATGGGCGGGACCCCCACAATGAGCAGTTCTTC. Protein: CSARDGRDPHNEQFF.

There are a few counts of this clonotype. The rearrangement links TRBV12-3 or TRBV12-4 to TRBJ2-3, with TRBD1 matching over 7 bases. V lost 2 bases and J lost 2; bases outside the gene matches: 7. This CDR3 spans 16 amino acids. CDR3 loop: CASSLNSGTVTDTQYF. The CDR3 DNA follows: TGTGCCAGCAGTTTAAATTCCGGGACAGTCACAGATACGCAGTATTTT.

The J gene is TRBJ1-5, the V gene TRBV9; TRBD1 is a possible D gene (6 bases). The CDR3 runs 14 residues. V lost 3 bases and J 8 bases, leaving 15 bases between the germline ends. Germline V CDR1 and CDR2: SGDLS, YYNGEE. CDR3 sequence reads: CASSESGALEPQHF. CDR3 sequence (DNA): TGTGCCAGCAGCGAATCAGGGGCATTGGAGCCCCAGCATTTT.

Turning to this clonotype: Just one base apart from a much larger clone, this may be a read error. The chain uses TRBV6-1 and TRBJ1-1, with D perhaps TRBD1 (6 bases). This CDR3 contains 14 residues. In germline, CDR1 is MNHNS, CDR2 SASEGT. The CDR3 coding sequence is TGCGCCAGCAGTCAGGGGCTAGAGAACACTGAAGCTTTCTTT. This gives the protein CASSQGLENTEAFF.

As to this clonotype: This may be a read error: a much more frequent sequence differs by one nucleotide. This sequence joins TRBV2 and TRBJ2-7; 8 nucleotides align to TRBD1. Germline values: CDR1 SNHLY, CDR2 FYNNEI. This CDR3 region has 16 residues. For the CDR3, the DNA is TGTGCCAGCGGTGACGAAACGGACAGGGAGGCTTACGAGCAGTACTTC. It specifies CASGDETDREAYEQYF.

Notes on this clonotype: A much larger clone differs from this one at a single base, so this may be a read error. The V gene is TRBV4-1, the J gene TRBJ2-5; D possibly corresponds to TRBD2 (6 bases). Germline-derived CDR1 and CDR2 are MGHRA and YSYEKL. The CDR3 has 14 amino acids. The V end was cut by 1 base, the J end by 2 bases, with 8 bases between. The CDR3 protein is CASSQAGLQETQYF. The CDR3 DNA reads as TGCGCCAGCAGCCAAGCGGGACTTCAAGAGACCCAGTACTTC.

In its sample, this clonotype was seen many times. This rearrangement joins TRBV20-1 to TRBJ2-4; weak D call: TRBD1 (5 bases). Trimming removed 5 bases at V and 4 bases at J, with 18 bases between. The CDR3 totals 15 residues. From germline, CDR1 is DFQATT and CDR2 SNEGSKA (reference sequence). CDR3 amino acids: CSAELQGRLKNIQYF. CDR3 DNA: TGCAGTGCTGAACTCCAGGGCAGACTTAAAAACATTCAGTACTTC.

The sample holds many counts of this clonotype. CDR3 amino acids: CSARDRERISSNQPQHF. The CDR3 DNA reads TGCAGTGCTAGAGATCGGGAGCGGATTTCTAGCAATCAGCCCCAGCATTTT. The chain couples TRBV20-1 to TRBJ1-5; no clear D gene. V was clipped by 0 bases and J by 0 bases, with 15 bases between them. Looked up from germline, CDR1 is DFQATT and CDR2 is SNEGSKA (reference sequence). The CDR3 has 17 amino acids.

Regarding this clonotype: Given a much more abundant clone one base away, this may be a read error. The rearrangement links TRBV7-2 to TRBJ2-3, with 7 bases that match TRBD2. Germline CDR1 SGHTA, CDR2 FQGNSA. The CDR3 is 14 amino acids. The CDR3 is CASGSGSGTDTKYF. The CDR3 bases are TGTGCCAGCGGTAGCGGGTCGGGTACAGATACGAAGTATTTT.

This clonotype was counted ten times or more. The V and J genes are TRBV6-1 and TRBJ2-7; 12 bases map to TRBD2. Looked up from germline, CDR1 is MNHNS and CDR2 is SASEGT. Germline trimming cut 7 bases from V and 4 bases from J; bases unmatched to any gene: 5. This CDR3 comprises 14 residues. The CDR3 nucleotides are TGTGCCAGCATCGGACTAGCGGGGACGTACGAGCAGTACTTC. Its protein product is CASIGLAGTYEQYF.

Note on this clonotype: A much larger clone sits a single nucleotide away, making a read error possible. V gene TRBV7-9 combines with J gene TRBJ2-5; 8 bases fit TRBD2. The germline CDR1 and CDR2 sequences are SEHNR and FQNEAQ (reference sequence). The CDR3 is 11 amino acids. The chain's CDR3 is CACSFGTREYF. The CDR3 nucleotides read TGTGCCTGCAGCTTCGGGACTAGAGAGTACTTC.